This entry describes one T cell receptor beta chain. Original analysis: Amplified reference gene primers provided the basis for estimating nucleated cell counts. Profiling relied on immunoSEQ multiplex PCR, and the TCRdb table lists in-frame clones only, not all of them. The DNA gave D and trimming, while V, J and clone size come from that table. This sample yields about 180,000 clones, of which 65% to 90% are seen a single time; about 9.7% belongs to the top ten. The sample comes from a study of blood T cell repertoires in COVID-19. Overall study: Acute and convalescent COVID-19 samples came from the United States, Italy and Spain.

The V end was cut by 6 bases, the J end by 6 bases, with 18 bases between. The CDR3 is 14 amino acids. The germline CDR1 and CDR2 sequences are SNHLY and FYNNEI. The rearrangement links TRBV2 to TRBJ2-7, with D perhaps matching TRBD1 (6 bases). This sequence was found in a man in his forties or fifties with active or convalescent COVID-19. The sequenced sample was peripheral blood. The CDR3: CASSTDSGAVEQYF. Here the CDR3 DNA reads TGTGCCAGCAGCACGGACAGTGGGGCTGTCGAGCAGTACTTC.